The clone carrying this T cell receptor (beta chain) was observed a few times. The study ran its PCR with 60 Vbeta and 13 Jbeta primers. Produced via immunoSEQ multiplex PCR; TCRdb's table is partial and in-frame only. This table has around 130,000 clones, roughly 82% appearing once. This record belongs to a study of cytomegalovirus exposure and HLA in healthy donors. V was trimmed by 2 bases and J by 0 bases, leaving 10 bases between them. The V gene's germline CDR1 is SGDLS and CDR2 YYNGEE. CDR3 length equals 15 residues. This TCR derives from a man aged 45-65 years in good health and CMV-seronegative. This chain links TRBV9 with TRBJ2-3, with D uncertain. The sequenced sample consisted of PBMCs. The CDR3 DNA reads as TGTGCCAGCAGCGTCTCCGGTTACAGCACAGATACGCAGTATTTT. Its translation: CASSVSGYSTDTQYF.